This is a list of T cell receptor beta chains from one sample in a study of vaccination and CD4 T cells after COVID-19. A single record per CDR3 protein comes from TCRdb applying MiXCR to the PCR reads. The sample records 20,000 or so distinct CDR3 sequences, 45% to 70% being singletons. Antigen specificity for these receptors is unknown. The source material was CD4+ T cells from blood, cultured in vitro. The receptors shown here come from a human donor who had recovered from COVID-19. CDR3s leave out the opening cysteine and the closing phenylalanine or tryptophan. Expanded clones are given a class, and other clones once, few, many or no size at all.

J: TRBJ2-1
size: .
V: TRBV20-1
length: 9
CDR3: SARQRPEQF

J: TRBJ2-7
size: .
V: TRBV2
length: 13
CDR3: ASTRWGQSSYEQY

J: TRBJ2-5
size: .
V: TRBV7-7
length: 13
CDR3: ASSLGGAGPETQY

J: TRBJ1-1
size: few
V: TRBV20-1
length: 13
CDR3: SARDRGFWGTEAF

J: TRBJ1-1
size: few
V: TRBV20-1
length: 12
CDR3: SARVGGLNPEAF

J: TRBJ1-1
size: .
V: TRBV5-1
length: 12
CDR3: ASSIGQGTTEAF

J: TRBJ1-5
size: few
V: TRBV7-2
length: 11
CDR3: ASSLGPSGPQH

J: TRBJ1-2
size: few
V: TRBV20-1
length: 10
CDR3: SAAGDRDGYT

J: TRBJ1-2
size: .
V: TRBV7-9
length: 15
CDR3: ASSLGDRVPYSYGYT

J: TRBJ1-1
size: few
V: TRBV6-5
length: 13
CDR3: ASSSTGTAGTEAF

J: TRBJ2-3
size: once
V: TRBV19
length: 13
CDR3: ATASGRARTDTQY

J: TRBJ2-7
size: .
V: TRBV4-2
length: 13
CDR3: ASSPQADGGYEQY

J: TRBJ1-5
size: few
V: TRBV2
length: 13
CDR3: ASSVDRGSNQPQH

J: TRBJ1-4
size: .
V: TRBV4-1
length: 11
CDR3: TSSLQGREKLF

J: TRBJ1-6
size: .
V: TRBV20-1
length: 15
CDR3: SARGAGRNSYNSPLH

J: TRBJ2-3
size: .
V: TRBV7-8
length: 12
CDR3: ASSFRQSTDTQY